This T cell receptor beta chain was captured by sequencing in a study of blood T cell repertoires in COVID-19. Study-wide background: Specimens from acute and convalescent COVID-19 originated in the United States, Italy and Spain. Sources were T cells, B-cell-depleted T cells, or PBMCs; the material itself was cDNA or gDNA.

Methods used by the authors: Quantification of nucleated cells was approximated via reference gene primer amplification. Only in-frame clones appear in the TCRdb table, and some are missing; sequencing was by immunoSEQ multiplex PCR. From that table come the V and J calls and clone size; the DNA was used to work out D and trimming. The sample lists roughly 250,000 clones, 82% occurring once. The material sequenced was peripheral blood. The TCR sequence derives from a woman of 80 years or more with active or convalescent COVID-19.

CDR3 protein: CASSARGGLGTDTQYF. In DNA form, the CDR3 reads TGCGCCAGCAGTGCTCGGGGGGGTCTTGGTACAGATACGCAGTATTTT. The chain joins TRBV10-2 to TRBJ2-3; 8 bases map to TRBD2. Germline CDR1 WSHSY, CDR2 SAAADI. V shed 4 bases, J shed 3 bases, and the junction held 9 bases outside the gene matches. The CDR3 extends over 16 amino acids.